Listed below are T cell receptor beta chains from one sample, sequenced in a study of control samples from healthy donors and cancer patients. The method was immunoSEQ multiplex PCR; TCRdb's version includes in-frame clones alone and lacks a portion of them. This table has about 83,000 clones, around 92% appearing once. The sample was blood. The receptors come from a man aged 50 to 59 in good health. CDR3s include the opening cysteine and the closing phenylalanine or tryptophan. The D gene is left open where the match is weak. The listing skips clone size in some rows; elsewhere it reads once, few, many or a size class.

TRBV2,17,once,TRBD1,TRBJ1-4,TGTGCCAGCCTTGAATGGGACAGGGGGCTGGCTAATGAAAAACTGTTTTTT,CASLEWDRGLANEKLFF
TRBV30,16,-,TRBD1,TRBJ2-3,TGTGCCTGGAGTCTGACTGGGCAGGGGGCTGCAGATACGCAGTATTTT,CAWSLTGQGAADTQYF
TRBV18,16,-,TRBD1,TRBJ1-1,TGTGCCAGCTCACCACCCAATACAGGGGCCAACACTGAAGCTTTCTTT,CASSPPNTGANTEAFF
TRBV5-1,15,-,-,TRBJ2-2,TGCGCCAGCAGCTTCAGGGGTCAAAACACCGGGGAGCTGTTTTTT,CASSFRGQNTGELFF
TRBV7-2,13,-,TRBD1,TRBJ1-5,TGTGCCAGCAGCCAGGGGGCTTATCAGCCCCAGCATTTT,CASSQGAYQPQHF
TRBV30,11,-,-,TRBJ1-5,TGTGCCTGGGGCCCGATGTCGGCCCAGCATTTT,CAWGPMSAQHF
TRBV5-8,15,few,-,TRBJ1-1,TGTGCCAGCAGCTACGGATTAACAGGGAACACTGAAGCTTTCTTT,CASSYGLTGNTEAFF
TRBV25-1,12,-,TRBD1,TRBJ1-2,TGTGCCAGCTGGGGACAGGGAAATGGCTACACCTTC,CASWGQGNGYTF
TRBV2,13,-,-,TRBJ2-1,TGTGCCAGCATGAGTCGAGGGAACAATGAGCAGTTCTTC,CASMSRGNNEQFF
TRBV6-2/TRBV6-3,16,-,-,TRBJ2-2,TGTGCCAGCAGTTACGAGGGGATCGGGGACACCGGGGAGCTGTTTTTT,CASSYEGIGDTGELFF
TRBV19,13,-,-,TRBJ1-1,TGTGCCAGTAGGCCCTCGGAGAACACTGAAGCTTTCTTT,CASRPSENTEAFF
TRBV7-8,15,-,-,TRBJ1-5,TGTGCCAGCAGCTTAAACCGGGACAGCAATCAGCCCCAGCATTTT,CASSLNRDSNQPQHF
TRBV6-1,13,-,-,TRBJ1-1,TGTGCCAGCAGTGAATGGGGAAACACTGAAGCTTTCTTT,CASSEWGNTEAFF
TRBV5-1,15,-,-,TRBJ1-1,TGCGCCAGCAGCTTGGCCGGCAGTTTGAACACTGAAGCTTTCTTT,CASSLAGSLNTEAFF
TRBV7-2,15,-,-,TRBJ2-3,TGTGCCAGCAGCCCTCCAGACAGAAGCACAGATACGCAGTATTTT,CASSPPDRSTDTQYF
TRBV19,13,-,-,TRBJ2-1,TGTGCCAGTAGGGGACGTGAGATATCTGGGTCGTTCTTC,CASRGREISGSFF
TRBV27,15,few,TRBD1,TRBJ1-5,TGTGCCAGCAGTTTGCAACAGGGGGCAGGTCAGCCCCAGCATTTT,CASSLQQGAGQPQHF
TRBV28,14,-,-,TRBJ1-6,TGTGCCAGCAGTTTGGGGGGGGGAAATTCACCCCTCCACTTT,CASSLGGGNSPLHF
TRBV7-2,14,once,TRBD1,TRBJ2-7,TGTGCCAGCAGCTCAAGGACAGGGACCCACGAGCAGTACTTC,CASSSRTGTHEQYF
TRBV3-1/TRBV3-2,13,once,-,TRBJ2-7,TGTGCCAGCAGCCAAGATAACGGCGGGGAGCAGTACTTC,CASSQDNGGEQYF
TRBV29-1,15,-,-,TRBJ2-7,TGCAGCGTCTGGATCGGGGACGGGCCTTCCTACGAGCAGTACTTC,CSVWIGDGPSYEQYF
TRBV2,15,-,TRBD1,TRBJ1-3,TGTGCCAGCAGTGTCCCGGACAGGGCTGGAAACACCATATATTTT,CASSVPDRAGNTIYF
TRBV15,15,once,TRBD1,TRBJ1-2,TGTGCCACCAGGAGAGGACAGGGGGCCAACTATGGCTACACCTTC,CATRRGQGANYGYTF
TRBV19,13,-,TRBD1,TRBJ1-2,TGTGCCAGTAGTTTGGACAGGGGGGATTTCTACACCTTC,CASSLDRGDFYTF
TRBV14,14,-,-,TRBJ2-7,TGTGCCAGCAGCCGAACGACCCAGAGCTACGAACAGTACTTC,CASSRTTQSYEQYF
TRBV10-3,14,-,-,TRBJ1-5,TGTGCCATCAGTGAGCTTTCTAGCAATCAGCCCCAGCATTTT,CAISELSSNQPQHF
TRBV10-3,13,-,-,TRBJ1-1,TGTGCCATCAAGGTCGATTTTAACACTGAAGCTTTCTTT,CAIKVDFNTEAFF
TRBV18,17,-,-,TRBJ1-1,TGTGCCAGCTCACCACCGAAATTTGGGGGTCGGAACACTGAAGCTTTCTTT,CASSPPKFGGRNTEAFF
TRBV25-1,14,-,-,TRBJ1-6,TGTGCCAGCAGTGGCGGGGCCAAACTTACACCCCTCCACTTT,CASSGGAKLTPLHF
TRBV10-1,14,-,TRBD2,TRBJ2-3,TGCGCCAGCAGACGGGGGGGAAGCACAGATACGCAGTATTTT,CASRRGGSTDTQYF
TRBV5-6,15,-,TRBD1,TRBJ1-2,TGTGCCAGCAGCTTCTTAGACAGGGAATTTCATGGCTACACCTTC,CASSFLDREFHGYTF
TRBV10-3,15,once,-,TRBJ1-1,TGTGCCATCAGTAAAGTCGTGGGGAGAGACACTGAAGCTTTCTTT,CAISKVVGRDTEAFF
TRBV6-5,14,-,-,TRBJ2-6,TGTGCCATCTCAGGGAGCTCTGGGGCCAACGTCCTGACTTTC,CAISGSSGANVLTF
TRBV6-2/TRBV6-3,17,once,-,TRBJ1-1,TGTGCCAGCAGTCCAAGCTACGACAGGCCTATGAACACTGAAGCTTTCTTT,CASSPSYDRPMNTEAFF
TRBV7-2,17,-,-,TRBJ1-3,TGTGCCAGCAGCTTAGGGGCCGGAGGCAGCCCTGGAAACACCATATATTTT,CASSLGAGGSPGNTIYF
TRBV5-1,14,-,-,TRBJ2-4,TGCGCCAGCAGCTTGGGCGAAGCCAAAAACATTCAGTACTTC,CASSLGEAKNIQYF
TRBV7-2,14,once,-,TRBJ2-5,TGTGCCAGCAGCTTAGGAGGACTACCAGAGACCCAGTACTTC,CASSLGGLPETQYF
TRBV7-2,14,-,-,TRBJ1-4,TGTGCCAGCAGCCCGGTACGGGGTAATGAAAAACTGTTTTTT,CASSPVRGNEKLFF
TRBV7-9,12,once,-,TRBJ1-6,TGTGCCAGCAGCTTAATAGAGTCACCCCTCCACTTT,CASSLIESPLHF
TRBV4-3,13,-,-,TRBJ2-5,TGCGCCAGCAGCCAGGAGCGGGTTGAGACCCAGTACTTC,CASSQERVETQYF
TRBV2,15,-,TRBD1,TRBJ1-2,TGTGCCAGCAGAGAAAATGGACAGGGTATCTATGGCTACACCTTC,CASRENGQGIYGYTF
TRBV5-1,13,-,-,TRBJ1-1,TGCGCCAGCAGCTTTGAGATGAGGACTGAAGCTTTCTTT,CASSFEMRTEAFF
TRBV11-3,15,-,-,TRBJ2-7,TGTGCCAGCAGCGCCATACTAGGGATGTCTCGGGAGCAGTACTTC,CASSAILGMSREQYF
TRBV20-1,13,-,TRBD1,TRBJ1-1,TGCAGTGCTAGTAAACAGGGGCGCACTGAAGCTTTCTTT,CSASKQGRTEAFF
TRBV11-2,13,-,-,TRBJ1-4,TGTGCCAGCAGCTTCGGGTCTAATGAAAAACTGTTTTTT,CASSFGSNEKLFF
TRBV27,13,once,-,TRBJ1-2,TGTGCCAGCAGTTCATCCGGGCTGGTAGGCTACACCTTC,CASSSSGLVGYTF